This is a list of T cell receptor beta chains from one sample in a study of blood T cell repertoires in COVID-19. TCRdb keeps only in-frame clones here, not all; method: immunoSEQ multiplex PCR. The repertoire has about 220,000 clones, roughly 88% of them found once; the top ten carry around 2%. The sample comprised peripheral blood. The receptors were sampled from a man aged 40-50 years who had recovered from COVID-19. The CDR3 runs from the conserved cysteine through the conserved F or W. Each record gives: J gene, D gene, clone size, CDR3 length, V gene, CDR3 protein, CDR3 DNA. A D gene is named only where the DNA matches it firmly. Some rows have no size entry. The others give once, few or many, or a class for an expanded clone.

j_gene: TRBJ1-3
d_gene: -
abundance: -
len: 11
v_gene: TRBV7-9
CDR3aa: CASSLGNTIYF
CDR3nt: TGTGCCAGCAGCCTAGGAAACACCATATATTTT

j_gene: TRBJ1-5
d_gene: TRBD1
abundance: -
len: 14
v_gene: TRBV19
CDR3aa: CASSIRDRDQPQHF
CDR3nt: TGTGCCAGTAGTATCCGAGACAGGGATCAGCCCCAGCATTTT

j_gene: TRBJ1-2
d_gene: TRBD1
abundance: few
len: 13
v_gene: TRBV7-2
CDR3aa: CASSSGQGDGYTF
CDR3nt: TGTGCCAGCAGCTCAGGACAGGGCGATGGCTACACCTTC

j_gene: TRBJ2-6
d_gene: TRBD1
abundance: -
len: 15
v_gene: TRBV24-1
CDR3aa: CATRTGVGGANVLTF
CDR3nt: TGTGCCACCAGAACAGGGGTCGGTGGGGCCAACGTCCTGACTTTC

j_gene: TRBJ2-5
d_gene: TRBD2
abundance: -
len: 15
v_gene: TRBV9
CDR3aa: CASSRAPSGQETQYF
CDR3nt: TGTGCCAGCAGTCGGGCCCCTAGCGGCCAAGAGACCCAGTACTTC

j_gene: TRBJ2-2
d_gene: TRBD2
abundance: -
len: 22
v_gene: TRBV2
CDR3aa: CASKRASGGSMKSLVYAGELFF
CDR3nt: TGTGCCAGCAAAAGGGCTAGCGGGGGCTCCATGAAGAGCCTCGTGTATGCCGGGGAGCTGTTTTTT

j_gene: TRBJ2-1
d_gene: -
abundance: once
len: 13
v_gene: TRBV19
CDR3aa: CASSKQGLDEQFF
CDR3nt: TGTGCCAGTAGTAAACAGGGCTTGGATGAGCAGTTCTTC

j_gene: TRBJ1-1
d_gene: -
abundance: -
len: 14
v_gene: TRBV5-1
CDR3aa: CASSLGQDRVEAFF
CDR3nt: TGCGCCAGCAGCTTGGGACAGGATCGTGTCGAGGCTTTCTTT

j_gene: TRBJ2-1
d_gene: TRBD2
abundance: -
len: 14
v_gene: TRBV27
CDR3aa: CASSRGLADNEQFF
CDR3nt: TGTGCCAGCAGTAGGGGACTAGCCGACAATGAGCAGTTCTTC

j_gene: TRBJ1-2
d_gene: -
abundance: -
len: 13
v_gene: TRBV12-3/TRBV12-4
CDR3aa: CASSAATNYGYTF
CDR3nt: TGTGCCAGCAGCGCGGCCACTAACTATGGCTACACCTTC

j_gene: TRBJ1-5
d_gene: -
abundance: -
len: 14
v_gene: TRBV6-2/TRBV6-3
CDR3aa: CASSLDRFYQPQHF
CDR3nt: TGTGCCAGCAGTCTAGACAGGTTCTATCAGCCCCAGCATTTT

j_gene: TRBJ1-4
d_gene: TRBD1
abundance: -
len: 14
v_gene: TRBV2
CDR3aa: CASSDPGQRKILFF
CDR3nt: TGTGCCAGCAGCGATCCGGGACAGCGAAAAATTCTGTTTTTT

j_gene: TRBJ2-5
d_gene: -
abundance: -
len: 11
v_gene: TRBV11-3
CDR3aa: CASSSGETQYF
CDR3nt: TGTGCCAGCAGCTCCGGAGAGACCCAGTACTTC

j_gene: TRBJ1-1
d_gene: TRBD1
abundance: -
len: 16
v_gene: TRBV5-1
CDR3aa: CASSLAAGQMNTEAFF
CDR3nt: TGCGCCAGCAGCTTGGCCGCGGGACAGATGAACACTGAAGCTTTCTTT

j_gene: TRBJ2-1
d_gene: TRBD1
abundance: -
len: 15
v_gene: TRBV6-1
CDR3aa: CASSEESGGYNEQFF
CDR3nt: TGTGCCAGCAGTGAAGAGTCAGGGGGTTACAATGAGCAGTTCTTC

j_gene: TRBJ2-7
d_gene: TRBD2
abundance: -
len: 17
v_gene: TRBV4-3
CDR3aa: CASSHHLTGGLAREQYF
CDR3nt: TGCGCCAGCAGCCACCACCTGACGGGGGGGTTAGCCAGGGAGCAGTACTTC

j_gene: TRBJ2-7
d_gene: -
abundance: -
len: 11
v_gene: TRBV11-2
CDR3aa: CASSLASEQYF
CDR3nt: TGTGCCAGCAGCTTAGCCTCCGAGCAGTACTTC

j_gene: TRBJ1-2
d_gene: -
abundance: -
len: 15
v_gene: TRBV18
CDR3aa: CASSPMAEEGYGYTF
CDR3nt: TGTGCCAGCTCACCGATGGCTGAGGAGGGCTATGGCTACACCTTC

j_gene: TRBJ2-5
d_gene: -
abundance: once
len: 13
v_gene: TRBV30
CDR3aa: CAWVDSSRETQYF
CDR3nt: TGTGCCTGGGTTGACTCCTCGCGGGAGACCCAGTACTTC

j_gene: TRBJ1-2
d_gene: -
abundance: -
len: 15
v_gene: TRBV7-2
CDR3aa: CAARGSRGHNYGYTF
CDR3nt: TGTGCCGCTAGGGGTTCCAGGGGTCATAACTATGGCTACACCTTC

j_gene: TRBJ2-5
d_gene: TRBD1
abundance: -
len: 16
v_gene: TRBV14
CDR3aa: CASSRRDSSLQETQYF
CDR3nt: TGTGCCAGCAGCCGCCGGGACAGCAGCTTACAAGAGACCCAGTACTTC

j_gene: TRBJ1-4
d_gene: -
abundance: -
len: 16
v_gene: TRBV28
CDR3aa: CASSFEGGIFNEKLFF
CDR3nt: TGTGCCAGCAGTTTTGAGGGGGGGATCTTTAATGAAAAACTGTTTTTT

j_gene: TRBJ2-1
d_gene: TRBD1
abundance: -
len: 15
v_gene: TRBV7-2
CDR3aa: CASNFPGQVYNEQFF
CDR3nt: TGTGCCAGCAACTTCCCGGGACAGGTCTACAATGAGCAGTTCTTC

j_gene: TRBJ2-5
d_gene: TRBD1
abundance: -
len: 18
v_gene: TRBV5-1
CDR3aa: CASSLGVDRDHLQETQYF
CDR3nt: TGCGCCAGCAGCTTGGGGGTGGACAGGGATCATCTCCAAGAGACCCAGTACTTC

j_gene: TRBJ2-2
d_gene: TRBD2
abundance: -
len: 17
v_gene: TRBV9
CDR3aa: CASSPRTSGGDTGELFF
CDR3nt: TGTGCCAGCAGCCCGCGGACTAGCGGGGGTGACACCGGGGAGCTGTTTTTT

j_gene: TRBJ1-2
d_gene: -
abundance: -
len: 15
v_gene: TRBV5-4
CDR3aa: CASSSSSSASYGYTF
CDR3nt: TGTGCCAGCAGCAGCTCCTCGAGTGCTAGCTATGGCTACACCTTC

j_gene: TRBJ2-3
d_gene: -
abundance: -
len: 13
v_gene: TRBV10-1
CDR3aa: CASSKRVTDTQYF
CDR3nt: TGCGCCAGCAGTAAGCGGGTCACAGATACGCAGTATTTT

j_gene: TRBJ2-1
d_gene: -
abundance: -
len: 14
v_gene: TRBV6-2/TRBV6-3
CDR3aa: CASSYVLVRNEQFF
CDR3nt: TGTGCCAGCAGTTACGTTCTAGTACGCAATGAGCAGTTCTTC

j_gene: TRBJ1-3
d_gene: TRBD1
abundance: -
len: 13
v_gene: TRBV7-9
CDR3aa: CASLGQGRDTIYF
CDR3nt: TGTGCCAGCTTGGGACAGGGCAGGGACACCATATATTTT

j_gene: TRBJ1-1
d_gene: -
abundance: -
len: 15
v_gene: TRBV19
CDR3aa: CASSMSNFMNTEAFF
CDR3nt: TGTGCCAGTAGTATGTCCAACTTCATGAACACTGAAGCTTTCTTT

j_gene: TRBJ2-1
d_gene: -
abundance: -
len: 13
v_gene: TRBV2
CDR3aa: CASTVDLNNEQFF
CDR3nt: TGTGCCAGCACCGTCGACTTGAACAATGAGCAGTTCTTC

j_gene: TRBJ2-6
d_gene: TRBD1
abundance: -
len: 20
v_gene: TRBV4-1
CDR3aa: CASSHRPRGTGGTGANVLTF
CDR3nt: TGCGCCAGCAGCCACCGCCCCCGCGGGACAGGGGGTACTGGGGCCAACGTCCTGACTTTC

j_gene: TRBJ2-3
d_gene: -
abundance: -
len: 16
v_gene: TRBV5-6
CDR3aa: CASSFAGARGTDTQYF
CDR3nt: TGTGCCAGCAGCTTTGCGGGGGCTAGAGGTACAGATACGCAGTATTTT

j_gene: TRBJ1-2
d_gene: -
abundance: -
len: 14
v_gene: TRBV4-3
CDR3aa: CASSQDWQGYGYTF
CDR3nt: TGCGCCAGCAGCCAAGATTGGCAGGGGTATGGCTACACCTTC

j_gene: TRBJ2-3
d_gene: -
abundance: -
len: 14
v_gene: TRBV7-2
CDR3aa: CASSLARDTDTQYF
CDR3nt: TGTGCCAGCAGCTTAGCTCGGGATACAGATACGCAGTATTTT

j_gene: TRBJ2-2
d_gene: TRBD1
abundance: few
len: 17
v_gene: TRBV25-1
CDR3aa: CASSEYDRDDRTGELFF
CDR3nt: TGTGCCAGCAGTGAATACGACAGGGATGATCGCACCGGGGAGCTGTTTTTT

j_gene: TRBJ1-6
d_gene: TRBD1
abundance: -
len: 14
v_gene: TRBV6-5
CDR3aa: CASNRDRVNSPLHF
CDR3nt: TGTGCCAGCAACCGTGACAGGGTGAATTCACCCCTCCACTTT

j_gene: TRBJ1-1
d_gene: TRBD1
abundance: -
len: 15
v_gene: TRBV2
CDR3aa: CASIPAGTAHTEAFF
CDR3nt: TGTGCCAGCATTCCTGCCGGGACAGCGCACACTGAAGCTTTCTTT

j_gene: TRBJ1-6
d_gene: -
abundance: -
len: 14
v_gene: TRBV10-3
CDR3aa: CAISEDRFESPLHF
CDR3nt: TGTGCCATCAGTGAGGACAGGTTTGAATCACCCCTCCACTTT

j_gene: TRBJ2-1
d_gene: TRBD2
abundance: -
len: 16
v_gene: TRBV5-1
CDR3aa: CASSTGLAGGHNEQFF
CDR3nt: TGCGCCAGCAGCACAGGACTAGCGGGGGGGCACAATGAGCAGTTCTTC

j_gene: TRBJ2-4
d_gene: -
abundance: -
len: 14
v_gene: TRBV13
CDR3aa: CASSPTTGQNIQYF
CDR3nt: TGTGCCAGCAGCCCAACTACAGGGCAAAACATTCAGTACTTC

j_gene: TRBJ2-1
d_gene: -
abundance: once
len: 11
v_gene: TRBV30
CDR3aa: CAWSVLATPFF
CDR3nt: TGTGCCTGGAGTGTATTAGCGACCCCATTCTTC

j_gene: TRBJ1-2
d_gene: -
abundance: -
len: 14
v_gene: TRBV5-4
CDR3aa: CASSPGVGNYGYTF
CDR3nt: TGTGCCAGCAGCCCCGGGGTGGGGAACTATGGCTACACCTTC

j_gene: TRBJ2-1
d_gene: -
abundance: -
len: 16
v_gene: TRBV19
CDR3aa: CASSPRLWSEYNEQFF
CDR3nt: TGTGCCAGTAGTCCCCGTTTGTGGAGTGAGTACAATGAGCAGTTCTTC

j_gene: TRBJ2-5
d_gene: TRBD1
abundance: -
len: 14
v_gene: TRBV19
CDR3aa: CASSMTGGRETQYF
CDR3nt: TGTGCCAGTAGCATGACAGGGGGCCGCGAGACCCAGTACTTC

j_gene: TRBJ1-6
d_gene: TRBD1
abundance: -
len: 15
v_gene: TRBV5-4
CDR3aa: CASSPTGQGNSPLHF
CDR3nt: TGTGCCAGCAGTCCCACGGGACAGGGTAATTCACCCCTCCACTTT

j_gene: TRBJ2-7
d_gene: -
abundance: -
len: 16
v_gene: TRBV3-1/TRBV3-2
CDR3aa: CASSQDKLSSSYEQYF
CDR3nt: TGTGCCAGCAGCCAAGATAAGCTCTCGAGCTCCTACGAGCAGTACTTC

j_gene: TRBJ1-2
d_gene: TRBD1
abundance: -
len: 14
v_gene: TRBV10-2
CDR3aa: CASSADPGTVGYTF
CDR3nt: TGCGCCAGCAGCGCTGACCCCGGGACAGTCGGCTACACCTTC

j_gene: TRBJ1-3
d_gene: TRBD1
abundance: -
len: 15
v_gene: TRBV6-5
CDR3aa: CASLRDSYSGNTIYF
CDR3nt: TGTGCCAGCCTAAGGGACAGCTACTCTGGAAACACCATATATTTT

j_gene: TRBJ1-5
d_gene: -
abundance: -
len: 14
v_gene: TRBV7-8
CDR3aa: CASSPNTGNQPQHF
CDR3nt: TGTGCCAGCAGCCCGAATACAGGGAATCAGCCCCAGCATTTT

j_gene: TRBJ2-5
d_gene: TRBD2
abundance: -
len: 14
v_gene: TRBV2
CDR3aa: CASSGTGGGETQYF
CDR3nt: TGTGCCAGCAGTGGGACCGGGGGGGGTGAGACCCAGTACTTC

j_gene: TRBJ1-4
d_gene: TRBD1
abundance: -
len: 15
v_gene: TRBV2
CDR3aa: CASSERTGPNEKLFF
CDR3nt: TGTGCCAGCAGCGAAAGGACAGGACCTAATGAAAAACTGTTTTTT

j_gene: TRBJ2-7
d_gene: TRBD2
abundance: -
len: 15
v_gene: TRBV7-9
CDR3aa: CASSLLAGGPYEQYF
CDR3nt: TGTGCCAGCAGCTTACTAGCGGGGGGACCCTACGAGCAGTACTTC

j_gene: TRBJ2-3
d_gene: TRBD2
abundance: -
len: 15
v_gene: TRBV5-1
CDR3aa: CASSSSGVSTDTQYF
CDR3nt: TGCGCCAGCAGCTCTAGCGGGGTTAGCACAGATACGCAGTATTTT

j_gene: TRBJ1-2
d_gene: -
abundance: -
len: 13
v_gene: TRBV6-2/TRBV6-3
CDR3aa: CASSLRVSDGYTF
CDR3nt: TGTGCCAGCAGTCTCAGGGTTTCGGATGGCTACACCTTC

j_gene: TRBJ2-7
d_gene: TRBD1
abundance: -
len: 17
v_gene: TRBV2
CDR3aa: CASRDRVLAGIAYEQYF
CDR3nt: TGTGCCAGCCGGGACAGGGTACTAGCAGGTATAGCTTACGAGCAGTACTTC

j_gene: TRBJ1-1
d_gene: -
abundance: -
len: 13
v_gene: TRBV7-2
CDR3aa: CASSLVERTEAFF
CDR3nt: TGTGCCAGCAGCTTAGTGGAGAGGACTGAAGCTTTCTTT

j_gene: TRBJ1-1
d_gene: -
abundance: -
len: 13
v_gene: TRBV5-1
CDR3aa: CASSLAPDTEAFF
CDR3nt: TGCGCCAGCAGCTTGGCCCCAGACACTGAAGCTTTCTTT

j_gene: TRBJ1-1
d_gene: TRBD1
abundance: -
len: 15
v_gene: TRBV7-2
CDR3aa: CASSLVPGGNTEAFF
CDR3nt: TGTGCCAGCAGCTTAGTGCCAGGGGGCAATACTGAAGCTTTCTTT

j_gene: TRBJ2-7
d_gene: TRBD2
abundance: -
len: 15
v_gene: TRBV6-5
CDR3aa: CASRTRLAGSYEQYF
CDR3nt: TGTGCCAGCAGGACCAGACTAGCGGGGTCCTACGAGCAGTACTTC